The 8 T cell receptor beta chains reported below all come from one sample, sequenced in a study of T cells after yellow fever vaccination. TCRdb re-called the 5' RACE reads with MiXCR, one entry per CDR3 protein. This sample carries about 260,000 distinct CDR3 sequences, roughly 5.6% of them seen once, and the ten largest clones take roughly 3.3%. Sequences were derived from CD4+ T cells sorted from PBMCs, sampled on the day of the yellow fever booster vaccination. The receptor source for this set is a man aged 18 to 29 who received the YFV17D yellow fever vaccine.

This clonotype has more than one count but fewer than ten. This chain's CDR3 is CASSELGGVYNEQFF. DNA of the CDR3: TGTGCCAGCAGTGAGCTAGGCGGGGTTTACAATGAGCAGTTCTTC. The gene calls are TRBV2 and TRBJ2-1; possible D gene TRBD2, 6 bases. Trimming left V 3 bases short and J 4 bases short, with 13 bases between. Germline CDR1 is SNHLY and CDR2 is FYNNEI. The CDR3 spans 15 residues. The whole variable domain, remainder taken from reference TRBV2 and TRBJ2-1, is EPEVTQTPSHQVTQMGQEVILRCVPISNHLYFYWYRQILGQKVEFLVSFYNNEISEKSEIFDDQFSVERPDGSNFTLKIRSTKLEDSAMYFCASSELGGVYNEQFFGPGTRLTVL.

Only a few counts were recorded for this clonotype. The rearrangement uses TRBV19 and TRBJ1-5, with D tentatively TRBD1 (6 bases). The germline V and J ends were trimmed by 4 bases and 4 bases, with 20 bases remaining between them. The CDR3 has 17 amino acids. Looked up from germline, CDR1 is LNHDA and CDR2 is SQIVND (reference sequence). The CDR3 DNA reads TGTGCCAGTAGTAGTGCCCCACGGGGGCGAGGGAATCAGCCCCAGCATTTT. It is translated as CASSSAPRGRGNQPQHF.

This sequence joins TRBV6-5 and TRBJ2-5; D is undetermined. V lost 4 bases and J lost 5, with 8 bases in between. CDR1 is MNHEY and CDR2 is SVGAGI in the germline V gene. The CDR3 has 12 amino acids. In DNA, the CDR3 is TGTGCCAGCAGTTCTATAGGGGAGACCCAGTACTTC. It translates to CASSSIGETQYF.

This clonotype has only a few counts. The rearrangement links TRBV4-3 to TRBJ2-1; 8 nucleotides line up with TRBD2. This CDR3 region has 18 residues. The J segment lost 7 bases and the V segment lost 0 bases, leaving 14 bases of the junction unmatched. CDR1 LGHNA and CDR2 YSLEER come from the germline V gene. CDR3 protein: CASSQDSSRGLGHNEQFF. CDR3 DNA sequence: TGCGCCAGCAGCCAAGATAGTTCACGGGGACTAGGCCATAATGAGCAGTTCTTC.

The rearrangement links TRBV5-1 to TRBJ2-7, with a possible D match to TRBD1 (6 bases). Deletions cut 0 bases from V and 4 bases from J, with 11 bases between. Looked up from germline, CDR1 is SGHRS and CDR2 is YFSETQ. The CDR3 is made up of 14 amino acids. The CDR3 spells CASSLVGQGYEQYV. Written as DNA, the CDR3 is TGCGCCAGCAGCTTGGTAGGCCAGGGGTACGAGCAGTACGTC.

This clonotype was observed at least ten times. This chain uses TRBV7-2 with TRBJ2-5, with D maybe TRBD1 (5 bases). Deletions cut 1 base from V and 5 bases from J, with 17 bases between. This CDR3 is built from 16 residues. CDR1 and CDR2 from the germline V gene are SGHTA and FQGNSA. The CDR3 loop is CASSLDGAAPGETQYF. The CDR3 DNA sequence: TGTGCCAGCAGCTTAGATGGGGCTGCCCCTGGGGAGACCCAGTACTTC.

This clonotype showed up many times. V and J are TRBV5-1 and TRBJ1-1; 7 nucleotides agree with TRBD1. The CDR3 consists of 14 residues. The germline gives CDR1 SGHRS, CDR2 YFSETQ. Trimming removed 1 base from V and 5 bases from J; junction bases left unmatched: 5. The CDR3 region is CASSLYPGGTEAFF. The CDR3 coding sequence is TGCGCCAGCAGCTTGTATCCAGGGGGTACTGAAGCTTTCTTT.

There are a few counts of this clonotype. The chain uses TRBV18 and TRBJ1-2; unclear D gene. The germline V gene has CDR1 KGHSH and CDR2 LQKENI. Trimming left V 3 bases short and J 0 bases short, with 14 bases between. CDR3 size: 16 residues. The CDR3 loop is CASSPADGVSNYGYTF. DNA for the CDR3: TGTGCCAGCTCACCCGCAGACGGGGTGTCTAACTATGGCTACACCTTC.